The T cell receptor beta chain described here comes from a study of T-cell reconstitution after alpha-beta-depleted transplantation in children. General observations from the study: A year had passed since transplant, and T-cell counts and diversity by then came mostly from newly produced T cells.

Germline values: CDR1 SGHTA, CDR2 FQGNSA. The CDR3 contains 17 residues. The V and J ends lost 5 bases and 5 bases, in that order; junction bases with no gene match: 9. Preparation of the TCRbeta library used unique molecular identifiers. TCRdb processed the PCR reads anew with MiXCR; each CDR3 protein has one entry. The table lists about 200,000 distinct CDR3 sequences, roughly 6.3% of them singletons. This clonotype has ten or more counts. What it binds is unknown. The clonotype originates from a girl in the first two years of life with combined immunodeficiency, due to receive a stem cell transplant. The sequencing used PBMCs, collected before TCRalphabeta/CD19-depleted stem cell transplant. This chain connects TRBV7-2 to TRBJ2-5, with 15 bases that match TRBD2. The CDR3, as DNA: TGTGCCAGCAGCCCCGGACTAGCGGGGGGGCGGAGGGAGACCCAGTACTTC. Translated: CASSPGLAGGRRETQYF. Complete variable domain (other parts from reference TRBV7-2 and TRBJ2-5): GAGVSQSPSNKVTEKGKDVELRCDPISGHTALYWYRQSLGQGLEFLIYFQGNSAPDKSGLPSDRFSAERTGGSVSTLTIQRTQQEDSAVYLCASSPGLAGGRRETQYFGPGTRLLVL.